The next 3 T cell receptor beta chains were all read from a single sample in a study of CD8 T cells in ankylosing spondylitis. A single record per CDR3 protein comes from TCRdb applying MiXCR to the 5' RACE reads. This table holds 200,000 to 300,000 distinct CDR3 sequences, roughly a tenth found once. The sample consisted of blood, either unsorted or a sorted T cell fraction (not recorded which). These receptors were obtained from a male donor with ankylosing spondylitis or in good health (not recorded which).

The rearrangement uses TRBV24-1 and TRBJ1-5, with D unresolved. Germline-derived CDR1 and CDR2 are KGHDR and SFDVKD. The CDR3 runs to 11 residues. V was cut by 3 bases and J by 11 bases, with 7 bases left in between. The CDR3 here is CATSDGRAQHF. In DNA form, the CDR3 reads TGTGCCACCAGTGATGGTCGGGCCCAGCATTTT.

Concerning this clonotype: This clone may be a read error of a much larger clone one base away. CDR3 sequence reads: CSAPRTGGPRETQYF. In DNA, the CDR3 is TGCAGTGCCCCCCGGACAGGGGGCCCTCGAGAGACCCAGTACTTC. The chain has TRBV20-1 and TRBJ2-5; the match to TRBD1 covers 11 bases. Germline V gene sequence: CDR1 DFQATT, CDR2 SNEGSKA (reference sequence). There are 15 residues in the CDR3. J lost 4 bases, V lost 6 bases, and 10 bases had no gene match.

This rearrangement joins TRBV7-2 to TRBJ1-2; a possible D gene is TRBD1 (5 bases). V shed 2 bases and J shed 7 bases, with 17 bases lying between them. The CDR3 consists of 15 residues. Per germline, CDR1 SGHTA and CDR2 FQGNSA. The CDR3: CASSLHRGSSFGYTF. In DNA form, the CDR3 reads TGTGCCAGCAGCTTACACCGGGGGAGTAGTTTTGGCTACACCTTC.